This TCR beta chain was sequenced in a study of regulatory T cells in long-lasting Graves disease. Study results and limitations: Among the persistent patients, 2,500 to 3,000 public clonotypes were shared, more than the roughly 970 shared among new patients.

In building TCR beta libraries, iRepertoire HTBI primers were used together with Arm-PCR of CDR3 regions. MiXCR, run by TCRdb on the multiplex PCR reads, gives a single entry per CDR3 protein. Counted here are about 380,000 distinct CDR3 sequences, about a sixth occurring once; the ten biggest clones make up 22%. Germline CDR1 SGHTA, CDR2 FQGTGA. This CDR3 is built from 19 residues. Trimming shortened V by 2 bases and J by 7 bases, and 27 bases separated the two germline ends. Time point here: newly diagnosed GD, antithyroid drugs for less than 3 months. Researchers made the TCR library from RNA that was extracted from PBMCs. Details on this clonotype: The target antigen is unknown.

The rearrangement joins TRBV7-3 to TRBJ2-4; D tentatively fits TRBD1 or TRBD2 (7 bases each). This sequence originates from a female donor with Graves disease. The starting material was peripheral blood mononuclear cells (PBMCs), obtained at new diagnosis, from a patient treated with antithyroid drugs. Here the CDR3 reads CASSLLPRAGGAIRNIQYF. The CDR3 DNA follows: TGTGCCAGCAGCTTACTCCCCCGGGCAGGGGGGGCTATAAGGAACATTCAGTACTTC.